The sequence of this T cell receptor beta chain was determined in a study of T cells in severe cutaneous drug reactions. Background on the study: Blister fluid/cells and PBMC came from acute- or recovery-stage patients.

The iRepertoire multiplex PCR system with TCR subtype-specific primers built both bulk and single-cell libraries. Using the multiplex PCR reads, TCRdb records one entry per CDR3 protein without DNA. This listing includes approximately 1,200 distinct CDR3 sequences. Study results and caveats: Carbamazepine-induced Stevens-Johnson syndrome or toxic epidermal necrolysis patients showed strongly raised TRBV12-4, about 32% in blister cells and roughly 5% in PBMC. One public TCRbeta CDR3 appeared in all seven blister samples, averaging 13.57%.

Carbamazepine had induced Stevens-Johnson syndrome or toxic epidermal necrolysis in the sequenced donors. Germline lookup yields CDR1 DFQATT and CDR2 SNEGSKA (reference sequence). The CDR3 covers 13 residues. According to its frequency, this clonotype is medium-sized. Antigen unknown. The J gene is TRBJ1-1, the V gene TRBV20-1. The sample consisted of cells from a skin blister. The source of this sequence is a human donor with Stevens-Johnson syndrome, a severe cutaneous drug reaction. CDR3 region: CSAFNDANTEAFF.